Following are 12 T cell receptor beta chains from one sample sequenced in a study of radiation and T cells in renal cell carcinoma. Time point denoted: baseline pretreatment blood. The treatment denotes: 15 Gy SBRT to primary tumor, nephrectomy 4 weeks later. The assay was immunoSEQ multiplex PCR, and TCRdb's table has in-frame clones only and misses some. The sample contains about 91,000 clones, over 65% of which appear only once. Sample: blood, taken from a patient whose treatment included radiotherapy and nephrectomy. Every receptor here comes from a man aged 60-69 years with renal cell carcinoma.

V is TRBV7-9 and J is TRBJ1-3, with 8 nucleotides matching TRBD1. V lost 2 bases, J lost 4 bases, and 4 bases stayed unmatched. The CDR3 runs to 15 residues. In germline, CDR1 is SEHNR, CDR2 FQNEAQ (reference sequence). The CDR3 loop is CASSLRTGKGNTIYF. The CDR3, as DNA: TGTGCCAGCAGCTTAAGGACAGGGAAAGGAAACACCATATATTTT.

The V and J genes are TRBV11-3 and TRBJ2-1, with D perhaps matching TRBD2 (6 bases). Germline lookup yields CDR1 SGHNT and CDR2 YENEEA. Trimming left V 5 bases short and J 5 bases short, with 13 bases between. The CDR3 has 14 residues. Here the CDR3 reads CASSPGGLNNEQFF. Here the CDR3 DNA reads TGTGCCAGCAGCCCCGGGGGATTAAACAATGAGCAGTTCTTC.

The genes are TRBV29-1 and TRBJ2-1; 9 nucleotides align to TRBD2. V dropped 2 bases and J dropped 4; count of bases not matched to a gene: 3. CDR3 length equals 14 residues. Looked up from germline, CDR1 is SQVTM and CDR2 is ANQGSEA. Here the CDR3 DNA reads TGCAGCGTTGAAAGTCTAGCGGGGTACAATGAGCAGTTCTTC. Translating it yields CSVESLAGYNEQFF.

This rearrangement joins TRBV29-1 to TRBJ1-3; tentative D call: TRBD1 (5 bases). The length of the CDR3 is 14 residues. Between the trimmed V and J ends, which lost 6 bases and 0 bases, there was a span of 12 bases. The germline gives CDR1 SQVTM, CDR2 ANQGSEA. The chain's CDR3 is CSVDDSYSGNTIYF. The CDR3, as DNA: TGCAGCGTGGATGACAGTTACTCTGGAAACACCATATATTTT.

The CDR3 reads CAWRPETSGIRYEQFF. The CDR3, as DNA: TGTGCCTGGAGGCCCGAGACTAGCGGGATCAGGTATGAGCAGTTCTTC. V usage is TRBV30 and J usage is TRBJ2-1; TRBD2 matches 11 bases. The J segment lost 8 bases and the V segment lost 3 bases, leaving 12 bases of the junction unmatched. Looked up from germline, CDR1 is GTSNPN and CDR2 is SVGIG (reference sequence). The CDR3 is made up of 16 amino acids.

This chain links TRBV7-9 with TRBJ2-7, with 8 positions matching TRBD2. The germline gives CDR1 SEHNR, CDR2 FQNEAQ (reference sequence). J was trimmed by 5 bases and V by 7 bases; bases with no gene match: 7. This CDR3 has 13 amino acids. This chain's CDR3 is CASTRAGAHEQYF. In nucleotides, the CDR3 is TGTGCCAGCACCCGAGCGGGAGCCCACGAGCAGTACTTC.

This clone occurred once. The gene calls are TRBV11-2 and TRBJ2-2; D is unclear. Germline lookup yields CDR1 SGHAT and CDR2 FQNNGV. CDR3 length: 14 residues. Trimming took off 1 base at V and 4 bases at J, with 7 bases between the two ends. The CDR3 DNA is TGTGCCAGCAGCTTAGCTTTCTTCACCGGGGAGCTGTTTTTT. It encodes CASSLAFFTGELFF.

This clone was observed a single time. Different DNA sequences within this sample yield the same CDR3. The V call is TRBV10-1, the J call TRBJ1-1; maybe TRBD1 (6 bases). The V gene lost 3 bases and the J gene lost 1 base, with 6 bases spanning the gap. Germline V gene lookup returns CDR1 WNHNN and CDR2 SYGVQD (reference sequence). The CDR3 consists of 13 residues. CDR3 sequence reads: CASSEQGNTEAFF. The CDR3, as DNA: TGCGCCAGCAGTGAACAGGGGAACACTGAAGCTTTCTTT.

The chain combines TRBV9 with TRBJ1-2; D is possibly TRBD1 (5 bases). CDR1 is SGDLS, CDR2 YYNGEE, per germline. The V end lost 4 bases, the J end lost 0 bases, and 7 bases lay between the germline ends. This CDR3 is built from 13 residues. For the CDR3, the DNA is TGTGCCAGCAGCCAGGGTGCTAACTATGGCTACACCTTC. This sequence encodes CASSQGANYGYTF.

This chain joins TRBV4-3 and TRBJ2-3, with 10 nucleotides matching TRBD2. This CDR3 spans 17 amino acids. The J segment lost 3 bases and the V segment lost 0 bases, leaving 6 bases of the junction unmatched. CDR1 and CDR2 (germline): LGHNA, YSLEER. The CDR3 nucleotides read TGCGCCAGCAGCCAAGATACGGCTAGCGGGAGTACAGATACGCAGTATTTT. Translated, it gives CASSQDTASGSTDTQYF.

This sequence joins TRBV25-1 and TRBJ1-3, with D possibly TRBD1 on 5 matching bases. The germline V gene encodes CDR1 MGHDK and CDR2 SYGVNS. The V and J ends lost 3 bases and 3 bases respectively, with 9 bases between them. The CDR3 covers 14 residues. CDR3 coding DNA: TGTGCCAGCAGTGACAGGGCTAGTGGAAACACCATATATTTT. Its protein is CASSDRASGNTIYF. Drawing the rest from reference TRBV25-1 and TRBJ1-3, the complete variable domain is EADIYQTPRYLVIGTGKKITLECSQTMGHDKMYWYQQDPGMELHLIHYSYGVNSTEKGDLSSESTVSRIRTEHFPLTLESARPSHTSQYLCASSDRASGNTIYFGEGSWLTVV.

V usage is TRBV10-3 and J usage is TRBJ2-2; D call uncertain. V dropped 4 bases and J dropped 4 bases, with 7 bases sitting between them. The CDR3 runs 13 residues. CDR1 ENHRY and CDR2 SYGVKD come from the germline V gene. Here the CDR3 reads CAISGGLTGELFF. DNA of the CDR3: TGTGCCATCAGTGGAGGCCTCACCGGGGAGCTGTTTTTT.